Below are 26 T cell receptor beta chains sequenced from a single sample in a study of blood T cells in healthy people across ages. PCR was performed a second time for about 7 to 11 cycles using a sample-barcoded 5' primer and a J-beta primer mix. One entry per CDR3 protein results from TCRdb running MiXCR on the 5' RACE reads. The sample yields some 880,000 distinct CDR3 sequences, around 34% seen once. Material: blood. These receptors were taken from a man younger than 35 in good health.

This chain links TRBV7-2 with TRBJ2-5; D is ambiguous. V was clipped by 1 base and J by 5 bases, with 8 bases between them. Germline V gene lookup returns CDR1 SGHTA and CDR2 FQGNSA. This CDR3 has 13 residues. In DNA form, the CDR3 reads TGTGCCAGCAGCTTAGGTTACGGGGAGACCCAGTACTTC. As protein: CASSLGYGETQYF. Full variable domain (missing parts from reference TRBV7-2 and TRBJ2-5): GAGVSQSPSNKVTEKGKDVELRCDPISGHTALYWYRQSLGQGLEFLIYFQGNSAPDKSGLPSDRFSAERTGGSVSTLTIQRTQQEDSAVYLCASSLGYGETQYFGPGTRLLVL.

There are a few counts of this clonotype. The chain is built from TRBV6-2 or TRBV6-3 and TRBJ1-5; tentative D call: TRBD1 (6 bases). CDR1 and CDR2 from the germline V gene are MNHEY and SVGEGT. V lost 0 bases and J 2 bases, leaving 23 bases between the germline ends. There are 20 residues in the CDR3. CDR3 nucleotide sequence: TGTGCCAGCAGTTACTCCGTACAACCGGGACAAAAATGGGGCAATCAGCCCCAGCATTTT. Residues: CASSYSVQPGQKWGNQPQHF.

This clonotype occurred many times. V is TRBV2 and J is TRBJ1-6, with D possibly being TRBD1 (5 bases). This CDR3 spans 14 amino acids. Trimming removed 2 bases from V and 7 bases from J, with 9 bases in between. In germline, CDR1 is SNHLY, CDR2 FYNNEI. CDR3 sequence (DNA): TGTGCCAGCAGTGAAATGCGGGGGAATTCACCCCTCCACTTT. Translation gives CASSEMRGNSPLHF. The whole variable domain, filled in from reference TRBV2 and TRBJ1-6, reads EPEVTQTPSHQVTQMGQEVILRCVPISNHLYFYWYRQILGQKVEFLVSFYNNEISEKSEIFDDQFSVERPDGSNFTLKIRSTKLEDSAMYFCASSEMRGNSPLHFGNGTRLTVT.

This clonotype was found a few times. The chain combines TRBV9 with TRBJ1-1, with a tentative D call TRBD1 (5 bases). The V end was cut by 0 bases, the J end by 5 bases, with 23 bases between. The CDR3 contains 18 residues. Germline V gene data show CDR1 as SGDLS and CDR2 as YYNGEE. The CDR3 loop reads CASSVGGWVGQAGTEAFF. The CDR3 DNA is TGTGCCAGCAGCGTAGGGGGCTGGGTAGGGCAGGCGGGGACTGAAGCTTTCTTT.

V is TRBV6-2 or TRBV6-3 and J is TRBJ2-5; D is ambiguous. The last part of the DNA fits TRBJ2-1 better; the J call may be wrong. The CDR3 consists of 14 residues. Germline lookup yields CDR1 MNHEY and CDR2 SVGEGT. CDR3 DNA: TGTGCCAGCAGTTTAGTGCGATTCCAAGAGACCCAGTTCTTC. Translation: CASSLVRFQETQFF.

A remark on this clonotype: One end of the junction does not line up with germline, which may come from a read error. The chain carries TRBV6-5 and TRBJ2-7, with a tentative D call TRBD2 (5 bases). Germline assignment: CDR1 MNHEY and CDR2 SVGAGI. This CDR3 has 15 residues. CDR3 DNA: TGTGCCGGCAGTTACTCGACCGGGGTTAACAACGAGCAGTACTTC. Translated: CAGSYSTGVNNEQYF.

The gene calls are TRBV20-1 and TRBJ2-1; tentative D call: TRBD1 (6 bases). Looked up from germline, CDR1 is DFQATT and CDR2 is SNEGSKA (reference sequence). V lost 0 bases and J lost 9, with 18 bases in between. This CDR3 spans 15 amino acids. CDR3 residues: CSARDGGQDQVEQFF. The CDR3 DNA reads as TGCAGTGCTAGAGATGGGGGCCAGGACCAGGTTGAGCAGTTCTTC.

This clonotype was recorded a few times. J is TRBJ1-4 and V is TRBV4-2; 7 bases agree with TRBD1. The J segment lost 4 bases and the V segment lost 4 bases, leaving 6 bases of the junction unmatched. The CDR3 loop spans 15 amino acids. Looked up from germline, CDR1 is LGHNA and CDR2 is YNFKEQ. The CDR3 region has the DNA TGTGCCAGCAGCCGACCGGGACAGAATAATGAAAAACTGTTTTTT. Translating gives CASSRPGQNNEKLFF.

This clonotype appeared a single time. A read error may be the cause here, since a much bigger clone is one base away. The J gene is TRBJ2-1, the V gene TRBV20-1; possibly TRBD1 for D (6 bases). The CDR3 length is 16 residues. CDR1 and CDR2 (germline): DFQATT, SNEGSKA (reference sequence). The CDR3 region has the DNA TGCAGTGCTAGAGATTTCGAGGGGGAGATTTACAATGAGCAGTCCTTC. Translation gives CSARDFEGEIYNEQSF.

The genes are TRBV4-1 and TRBJ1-4; D is unresolved. The V and J ends lost 1 base and 6 bases respectively, with 6 bases between them. The CDR3 has 13 amino acids. From germline, CDR1 is MGHRA and CDR2 YSYEKL. CDR3: CASSQGLYEKLFF. CDR3 nucleotide sequence: TGCGCCAGCAGCCAAGGGCTTTATGAAAAACTGTTTTTT.

This clonotype was counted between two and nine times. This chain joins TRBV9 and TRBJ2-2; the match to TRBD1 covers 9 bases. The J segment lost 6 bases and the V segment lost 4 bases, leaving 7 bases of the junction unmatched. Germline CDR1 is SGDLS and CDR2 is YYNGEE. The CDR3 has 15 residues. CDR3 amino acids: CASSPPGQGAGELFF. CDR3 sequence (DNA): TGTGCCAGCAGCCCGCCGGGACAGGGTGCCGGGGAGCTGTTTTTT.

This clonotype occurred a few times. This chain links TRBV7-2 with TRBJ2-1; D is unclear. This CDR3 has 13 residues. Trimming removed 5 bases at V and 11 bases at J, with 16 bases between. Germline values: CDR1 SGHTA, CDR2 FQGNSA. DNA of the CDR3: TGTGCCAGCAGCCAAACCCCGAGCAGACAGCAGTTCTTC. It yields the protein CASSQTPSRQQFF.

A remark on this clonotype: Possible read error: a much larger clone is one base away. The CDR3 spells CASLRRAGTQSDVLPEAFF. CDR3 nucleotide sequence: TGTGCCAGCCTACGGCGGGCCGGGACCCAGAGCGACGTTCTGCCTGAAGCTTTCTTT. This chain joins TRBV7-2 and TRBJ1-1; TRBD1 is a possible D gene (5 bases). Germline values: CDR1 SGHTA, CDR2 FQGNSA. The CDR3 spans 19 residues. Trimming shortened V by 8 bases and J by 6 bases, and 34 bases separated the two germline ends.

The chain employs TRBV12-3 or TRBV12-4 and TRBJ1-5, with no clear D. The V gene lost 6 bases and the J gene lost 8 bases, with 11 bases spanning the gap. The CDR3 totals 12 residues. The CDR3 here is CASRDPVEPQHF. CDR3 nucleotide sequence: TGTGCCAGCAGGGATCCGGTTGAGCCCCAGCATTTT.

In its sample, this clonotype was seen once. The chain couples TRBV20-1 to TRBJ2-5; D remains ambiguous. Germline V lookup: CDR1 DFQATT, CDR2 SNEGSKA (reference sequence). V was cut by 6 bases and J by 7 bases, with 12 bases left in between. CDR3 length: 11 residues. CDR3 in amino acids: CSATEAATQYF. CDR3 in DNA: TGCAGTGCCACCGAGGCAGCGACCCAGTACTTC.

This chain connects TRBV12-3 or TRBV12-4 to TRBJ2-5, with D perhaps TRBD2 (7 bases). The CDR3 loop spans 15 amino acids. The V and J ends lost 3 bases and 2 bases respectively, with 13 bases between them. CDR3 in amino acids: CASSFEGEGQETQYF. The CDR3 bases are TGTGCCAGCAGTTTTGAGGGGGAGGGGCAAGAGACCCAGTACTTC.

The chain carries TRBV14 and TRBJ1-6; D possibly corresponds to TRBD1 (5 bases). Germline assignment: CDR1 SGHDN and CDR2 FVKESK. V was trimmed by 0 bases and J by 8 bases, leaving 20 bases between them. The CDR3 consists of 18 residues. CDR3 protein: CASSQEDYSGTRDSPLHF. The CDR3 nucleotides read TGTGCCAGCAGCCAAGAGGACTACTCCGGGACGAGGGATTCACCCCTCCACTTT.

The chain links TRBV6-1 to TRBJ1-2; weak D call: TRBD1 (6 bases). CDR1 is MNHNS and CDR2 is SASEGT in the germline V gene. This CDR3 has 16 residues. V was trimmed by 0 bases and J by 2 bases, leaving 13 bases between them. The CDR3 spells CASSEALQGTNYGYTF. CDR3 in DNA: TGTGCCAGCAGTGAAGCGCTACAGGGAACAAACTATGGCTACACCTTC.

The CDR3 sequence: CASSSGTGVQPQHF. The CDR3, as DNA: TGTGCCAGCAGTTCCGGGACAGGGGTTCAGCCCCAGCATTTT. The rearrangement uses TRBV12-3 or TRBV12-4 and TRBJ1-5, with 10 bases aligning to TRBD1. This CDR3 region has 14 residues. J gave up 6 bases and V 4 bases, and 3 bases lay outside the gene matches.

In its sample, this clonotype was seen many times. The chain uses TRBV7-9 and TRBJ2-1; D gene unclear. CDR3 size: 11 residues. CDR1 and CDR2 from the germline V gene are SEHNR and FQNEAQ (reference sequence). The V end lost 1 base, the J end lost 10 bases, and 5 bases lay between the germline ends. Here the CDR3 reads CASSLGWEQFF. The CDR3 DNA reads as TGTGCCAGCAGCTTAGGGTGGGAGCAGTTCTTC.

For this clonotype: Possible read error: a much larger clone is one base away. The V and J genes are TRBV5-1 and TRBJ2-1; 7 bases agree with TRBD1. The last part of the DNA fits TRBJ2-7 better; the J call may be wrong. The V gene's germline CDR1 is SGHRS and CDR2 YFSETQ. The CDR3 sequence is 16 residues long. The CDR3 spells CASSFWGQSSYNEQYF. Written as DNA, the CDR3 is TGCGCCAGCAGCTTTTGGGGACAGAGCTCCTACAATGAGCAGTACTTC.

This clonotype was counted a few times. J is TRBJ1-2 and V is TRBV20-1; possible D gene TRBD1, 5 bases. The germline V and J ends were trimmed by 3 bases and 7 bases, with 18 bases remaining between them. The CDR3 spans 14 residues. Germline V gene data show CDR1 as DFQATT and CDR2 as SNEGSKA (reference sequence). The CDR3 region has the DNA TGCAGTGCTAGCGTATCTACAGGAGAAAGTGGCTACACCTTC. Residues: CSASVSTGESGYTF.

The chain employs TRBV7-9 and TRBJ1-1; 12 nucleotides match TRBD1. Per the germline V gene, CDR1 is SEHNR and CDR2 is FQNEAQ (reference sequence). CDR3 length: 19 amino acids. J lost 0 bases, V lost 5 bases, and 13 bases had no gene match. The CDR3: CASSAAPGQGASLNTEAFF. As DNA, the CDR3 is TGTGCCAGCAGCGCGGCTCCGGGACAGGGGGCGAGTTTGAACACTGAAGCTTTCTTT.

This clonotype was seen a handful of times. One junction end disagrees with the germline gene, perhaps due to a read error. The genes are TRBV6-5 and TRBJ2-1; D call uncertain. Germline V lookup: CDR1 MNHEY, CDR2 SVGAGI. This CDR3 is built from 16 residues. For the CDR3, the DNA is TGTGCCAGCAGACTAAGGCAGATAAGCTCCCACAATGAGCAGTTCTTC. It yields the protein CASRLRQISSHNEQFF.

In this sample, this clonotype turned up a few times. V usage is TRBV12-3 or TRBV12-4 and J usage is TRBJ1-2, with 9 bases identical to TRBD1. With 6 bases clipped from V and 2 bases from J, the junction kept 10 bases outside the gene matches. The CDR3 is made up of 16 amino acids. The DNA of the CDR3 is TGTGCCAGCAGCCTCACTAGGACAGGGGTGAACTATGGCTACACCTTC. Translated, it gives CASSLTRTGVNYGYTF.

The genes are TRBV20-1 and TRBJ2-1; D gene ambiguous. CDR3 length equals 18 residues. Trimming stripped 0 bases from V and 10 bases from J, with 28 bases between. Per the germline V gene, CDR1 is DFQATT and CDR2 is SNEGSKA (reference sequence). In DNA, the CDR3 is TGCAGTGCTAGAGAATTAGTACGACACATCCCTACAATGAGCGAGCAGTTCTTC. Amino acid sequence: CSARELVRHIPTMSEQFF.